The 26 T cell receptor beta chains presented below share a single source sample, sequenced in a study of blood T cell repertoires in COVID-19. The assay was immunoSEQ multiplex PCR, and TCRdb's table has in-frame clones only and misses some. This table has some 330,000 clones, 65% to 90% appearing once. The sample comprised PBMCs or T cells enriched from blood (not recorded which). Every receptor here comes from a young man who had recovered from COVID-19.

CDR3 in amino acids: CASRGDRGLNTEAFF. The DNA for the CDR3 is TGTGCCAGCAGGGGGGACAGGGGGCTGAACACTGAAGCTTTCTTT. The V gene is TRBV2, the J gene TRBJ1-1, with 12 bases matching TRBD1. The germline V gene encodes CDR1 SNHLY and CDR2 FYNNEI. The length of the CDR3 is 15 residues. V shed 6 bases and J 0 bases; nucleotides not matched to a gene: 2.

The chain links TRBV5-8 to TRBJ1-1; no clear D. The CDR3 is 12 amino acids. Trimming took 5 bases from V and 1 from J, leaving 6 bases between them. In germline, CDR1 is SGHTS, CDR2 YDEGEE. In nucleotides, the CDR3 is TGTGCCAGCAGGGAGCGGAACACTGAAGCTTTCTTT. Translating it yields CASRERNTEAFF.

In this sample, this clone turned up once. J is TRBJ1-2 and V is TRBV14, with D possibly matching TRBD1 (5 bases). Germline values: CDR1 SGHDN, CDR2 FVKESK. There are 18 residues in the CDR3. Trimming left V 4 bases short and J 5 bases short, with 26 bases between. CDR3 residues: CASSPTPDDGDLGYGYTF. CDR3 DNA sequence: TGTGCCAGCAGCCCTACCCCTGATGATGGGGACTTAGGGTATGGCTACACCTTC.

The gene calls are TRBV3-1 (or the pseudogene TRBV3-2) and TRBJ2-3, with D possibly TRBD2 on 5 matching bases. The CDR3 is 15 amino acids. Per germline, CDR1 LGHDT and CDR2 YNNKEL (reference sequence). Trimming cost V 4 bases and J 2 bases, with 13 bases left between them. Written as DNA, the CDR3 is TGTGCCAGCAGCCCCCGGGGTGGGCCCACAGATACGCAGTATTTT. Protein: CASSPRGGPTDTQYF.

V usage is TRBV7-2 and J usage is TRBJ1-6, with unresolved D. Germline CDR1 is SGHTA and CDR2 is FQGNSA. The V gene lost 5 bases and the J gene lost 6 bases, with 17 bases spanning the gap. This CDR3 is built from 16 residues. The CDR3 DNA reads as TGTGCCAGCAGCCAGTCCCTAGGCGGGAGTAATTCACCCCTCCACTTT. It codes for CASSQSLGGSNSPLHF.

The chain has TRBV28 and TRBJ1-4, with D possibly TRBD1 on 6 matching bases. Trimming stripped 2 bases from V and 2 bases from J, with 12 bases between. Germline assignment: CDR1 MDHEN and CDR2 SYDVKM. This CDR3 contains 16 residues. The CDR3 DNA reads TGTGCCAGCAGTTTAGGGCCGGACAGCACTAATGAAAAACTGTTTTTT. Translating gives CASSLGPDSTNEKLFF.

This clone was detected once. This sequence joins TRBV28 and TRBJ2-7, with D hard to call. Deletions cut 6 bases from V and 2 bases from J, with 14 bases between. Germline V gene sequence: CDR1 MDHEN, CDR2 SYDVKM. The CDR3 runs 14 residues. The CDR3 loop is CASSYHLSPYEQYF. The CDR3 DNA follows: TGTGCCAGCAGCTATCATCTAAGTCCCTACGAGCAGTACTTC.

This chain uses TRBV4-2 with TRBJ1-2, with TRBD1 matching 8 bases. The CDR3 runs 18 residues. CDR1 LGHNA and CDR2 YNFKEQ come from the germline V gene. V lost 1 base to trimming and J lost 8 bases; unmatched junction nucleotides: 18. The DNA for the CDR3 is TGTGCCAGCAGCCAAGCCGGCCAGGGGGCTCCGCTCTATGGGGGCTACACCTTC. Encoded protein: CASSQAGQGAPLYGGYTF.

This clone is a singleton in its sample. The rearrangement joins TRBV19 to TRBJ2-3, with 9 bases aligning to TRBD1. From germline, CDR1 is LNHDA and CDR2 SQIVND (reference sequence). V lost 3 bases, J lost 3 bases, and 4 bases stayed unmatched. CDR3 length: 15 amino acids. The chain's CDR3 is CASSIGTGSTDTQYF. DNA for the CDR3: TGTGCCAGTAGTATCGGGACAGGGTCAACAGATACGCAGTATTTT.

V and J are TRBV30 and TRBJ2-1, with D tentatively TRBD2 (6 bases). Trimming stripped 0 bases from V and 6 bases from J, with 15 bases between. Germline-derived CDR1 and CDR2 are GTSNPN and SVGIG (reference sequence). The CDR3 consists of 15 residues. The CDR3: CAWSVGRMEGNEQFF. CDR3 sequence (DNA): TGTGCCTGGAGTGTAGGCAGGATGGAGGGCAATGAGCAGTTCTTC.

This clone was seen more than once but under ten times. This rearrangement joins TRBV10-2 to TRBJ1-6, with TRBD1 as a possible D gene (5 bases). Germline V lookup: CDR1 WSHSY, CDR2 SAAADI. The CDR3 covers 12 residues. V gave up 11 bases and J gave up 10 bases, with 15 bases separating them. CDR3 sequence (DNA): TGCGCCCCGACGCCAGGGTCCTCACCCCTCCACTTT. Translated, it gives CAPTPGSSPLHF.

This chain uses TRBV18 with TRBJ2-2; D gene unclear. CDR1 and CDR2 (germline): KGHSH, LQKENI. There are 12 residues in the CDR3. V lost 2 bases to trimming and J lost 7 bases, with 5 bases between them. The CDR3 spells CASSPFGGELFF. The DNA of the CDR3 is TGTGCCAGCTCACCATTCGGCGGGGAGCTGTTTTTT.

The chain recombines TRBV5-1 with TRBJ2-1, with TRBD1 matching 10 bases. V lost 0 bases, J lost 7 bases, and 13 bases stayed unmatched. The germline CDR1 and CDR2 sequences are SGHRS and YFSETQ. CDR3 length: 18 residues. CDR3 protein: CASSLGASSGQGRNEQFF. In DNA, the CDR3 is TGCGCCAGCAGCTTGGGGGCGTCGTCGGGACAGGGGAGGAATGAGCAGTTCTTC.

This clone was counted once. This chain's CDR3 is CASSSGDGAVNEQFF. The DNA for the CDR3 is TGCGCCAGCAGCTCAGGGGACGGGGCTGTAAATGAGCAGTTCTTC. V is TRBV5-1 and J is TRBJ2-1, with a possible D match to TRBD1 (6 bases). Germline CDR1 SGHRS, CDR2 YFSETQ. The V end was cut by 3 bases, the J end by 7 bases, with 17 bases between. This CDR3 has 15 residues.

The rearrangement joins TRBV30 to TRBJ1-5; D remains ambiguous. Germline lookup yields CDR1 GTSNPN and CDR2 SVGIG (reference sequence). V was clipped by 3 bases and J by 2 bases, with 14 bases between them. This CDR3 has 15 amino acids. CDR3 DNA sequence: TGTGCCTGGAGCCCTCGCGGGAGGGGCAATCAGCCCCAGCATTTT. This sequence encodes CAWSPRGRGNQPQHF.

The V call is TRBV19, the J call TRBJ1-5, with 7 bases aligning to TRBD1. V was clipped by 8 bases and J by 6 bases; unmatched bases: 7. Germline-derived CDR1 and CDR2 are LNHDA and SQIVND (reference sequence). This CDR3 is built from 13 residues. The CDR3 spells CASSDRFIQPQHF. The CDR3 DNA is TGTGCCAGTTCGGACAGGTTTATTCAGCCCCAGCATTTT.

The gene calls are TRBV19 and TRBJ2-1, with D tentatively TRBD2 (5 bases). The ends were cut back, 1 base at V and 9 bases at J, with 10 bases in the middle. The CDR3 runs 13 residues. Germline-derived CDR1 and CDR2 are LNHDA and SQIVND (reference sequence). The CDR3 DNA follows: TGTGCCAGTAGTATAGGCCTAGGAGGTGAGCAGTTCTTC. Encoded protein: CASSIGLGGEQFF. Full variable domain (outside the CDR3, taken from reference TRBV19 and TRBJ2-1): DGGITQSPKYLFRKEGQNVTLSCEQNLNHDAMYWYRQDPGQGLRLIYYSQIVNDFQKGDIAEGYSVSREKKESFPLTVTSAQKNPTAFYLCASSIGLGGEQFFGPGTRLTVL.

CDR3 bases: TGCGCCAGCAGCTCCAGGCTAGCCGTGAACACTGAAGCTTTCTTT. Translating it yields CASSSRLAVNTEAFF. V is TRBV5-1 and J is TRBJ1-1; D remains unclear. Trimming removed 3 bases from V and 0 bases from J, with 12 bases in between. The CDR3 runs to 15 residues. Germline V lookup: CDR1 SGHRS, CDR2 YFSETQ.

V gene TRBV13 combines with J gene TRBJ2-5; tentative D call: TRBD1 (5 bases). The V gene lost 3 bases and the J gene lost 4 bases, with 15 bases spanning the gap. The CDR3 extends over 15 amino acids. CDR1 and CDR2 from the germline V gene are PRHDT and FYEKMQ (reference sequence). The DNA for the CDR3 is TGTGCCAGCAGCTTCGGTGGGCAGGGTAGAGAGACCCAGTACTTC. This gives the protein CASSFGGQGRETQYF.

This clone occurred a few times. This sequence joins TRBV19 and TRBJ1-5; 7 bases align to TRBD1. With V trimmed by 2 bases and J by 6 bases, 4 bases remained unmatched. The CDR3 is made up of 14 amino acids. Germline V gene sequence: CDR1 LNHDA, CDR2 SQIVND (reference sequence). This chain's CDR3 is CASSIKGAGQPQHF. CDR3 DNA sequence: TGTGCCAGTAGTATAAAGGGGGCTGGTCAGCCCCAGCATTTT.

There are many counts of this clone. This chain joins TRBV28 and TRBJ1-2; D call uncertain. The CDR3 has 15 amino acids. V was pared by 6 bases and J by 7 bases, with 21 bases between. CDR1 MDHEN and CDR2 SYDVKM come from the germline V gene. The CDR3 coding sequence is TGTGCCAGCAGCCCGAGGCCATTGCTATTTAGTGGCTACACCTTC. This sequence encodes CASSPRPLLFSGYTF.

In nucleotides, the CDR3 is TGCGCCTTCGGACAGGGGAATGAGCAGTTCTTC. Translating gives CAFGQGNEQFF. The chain has TRBV4-1 and TRBJ2-1, with 9 bases lining up with TRBD1. This CDR3 region has 11 residues. Per germline, CDR1 MGHRA and CDR2 YSYEKL. Trimming removed 11 bases from V and 7 bases from J; junction bases left unmatched: 3.

The V gene is TRBV28, the J gene TRBJ1-5; the match to TRBD1 covers 9 bases. Germline-derived CDR1 and CDR2 are MDHEN and SYDVKM. The CDR3 spans 14 residues. V shed 8 bases, J shed 6 bases, and the junction held 8 bases outside the gene matches. CDR3 amino acids: CASAGTGWPQPQHF. CDR3 nucleotide sequence: TGTGCCAGCGCGGGGACAGGGTGGCCTCAGCCCCAGCATTTT.

CDR3 DNA: TGTGCCAGTAGTTTCGGGGGGGGTCCCTACAATGAGCAGTTCTTC. It specifies CASSFGGGPYNEQFF. V and J are TRBV19 and TRBJ2-1; 8 bases are shared with TRBD2. V shed 5 bases, J shed 2 bases, and the junction held 5 bases outside the gene matches. Germline loops: CDR1 LNHDA, CDR2 SQIVND (reference sequence). This CDR3 region has 15 residues.

This rearrangement joins TRBV6-9 to TRBJ1-2, with D unclear. The CDR3 loop spans 13 amino acids. V lost 4 bases, J lost 3 bases, and 9 bases lay in between. CDR1 and CDR2 from the germline V gene are MNHGY and SVAAGI. Here the CDR3 DNA reads TGTGCCAGCAGTTCATCAGGTTACTATGGCTACACCTTC. This translates into CASSSSGYYGYTF.

With regard to this clone: Other DNA variants within this sample encode the same CDR3. This sequence joins TRBV18 and TRBJ1-1, with 10 bases aligning to TRBD1. The CDR3 loop spans 14 amino acids. The trim removed 4 bases at V and 2 bases at J, leaving 1 base unmatched. Germline values: CDR1 KGHSH, CDR2 LQKENI. The CDR3 loop is CASSRTGGNTEAFF. The CDR3 nucleotides read TGTGCCAGCTCACGGACAGGGGGAAACACTGAAGCTTTCTTT. The complete variable domain, with remaining parts taken from reference TRBV18 and TRBJ1-1, reads NAGVMQNPRHLVRRRGQEARLRCSPMKGHSHVYWYRQLPEEGLKFMVYLQKENIIDESGMPKERFSAEFPKEGPSILRIQQVVRGDSAAYFCASSRTGGNTEAFFGQGTRLTVV.